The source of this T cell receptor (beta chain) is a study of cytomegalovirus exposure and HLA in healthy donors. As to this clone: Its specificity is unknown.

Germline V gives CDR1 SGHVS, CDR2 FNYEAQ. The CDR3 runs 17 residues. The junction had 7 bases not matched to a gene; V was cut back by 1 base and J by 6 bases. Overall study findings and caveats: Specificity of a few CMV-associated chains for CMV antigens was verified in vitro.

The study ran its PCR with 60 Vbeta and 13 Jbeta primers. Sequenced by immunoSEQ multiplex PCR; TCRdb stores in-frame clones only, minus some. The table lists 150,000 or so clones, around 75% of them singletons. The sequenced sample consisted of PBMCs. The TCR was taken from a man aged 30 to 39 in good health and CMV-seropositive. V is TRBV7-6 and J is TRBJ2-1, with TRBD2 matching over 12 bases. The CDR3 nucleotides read TGTGCCAGCAGCTTAGAGGCTAGCGGGGGGGCCACCAATGAGCAGTTCTTC. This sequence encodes CASSLEASGGATNEQFF.